The sequence of this T cell receptor beta chain was determined in a study of CD8+ T cells in alopecia areata. Extraction and reverse transcription of RNA yielded cDNA as the sequencing template. Data came from immunoSEQ multiplex PCR; TCRdb stores just in-frame clones and leaves some out. The profile shows about 250,000 clones, around two thirds of them singletons. Study-wide findings and caveats: Normal scalp showed lower clonality than lesional scalp, especially alopecia totalis/universalis.

Germline assignment: CDR1 SNHLY and CDR2 FYNNEI. The CDR3 has 12 amino acids. Trimming pared 6 bases from V and 0 bases from J, leaving 5 bases between. Regarding this clone: What it binds is unknown.

The chain employs TRBV2 and TRBJ1-1; D is undetermined. This receptor was identified in a human donor with alopecia areata. The sequencing used CD4+ T cells sorted from blood, collected at week 0. In DNA, the CDR3 is TGTGCCAGCAGCGCGATGAACACTGAAGCTTTCTTT. Translated: CASSAMNTEAFF.